This T cell receptor beta chain originates from a study of regulatory T cells in long-lasting Graves disease. Time point reported: newly diagnosed GD, antithyroid drugs for less than 3 months. Extracted PBMC RNA gave rise to the TCR library. This clonotype has at least ten counts. To make TCR beta libraries, researchers used iRepertoire HTBI primers and Arm-PCR of CDR3 regions. TCRdb ran MiXCR on the multiplex PCR reads and lists one entry per CDR3 protein. The table lists 400,000 to 500,000 distinct CDR3 sequences, 14% of them singletons. The CDR3 length is 12 residues. The junction had 2 bases not matched to a gene; V was cut back by 5 bases and J by 4 bases. The germline V gene encodes CDR1 SEHNR and CDR2 FQNEAQ (reference sequence). These data also formed part of another study, on T cells in Graves' hyperthyroidism and ophthalmopathy.

This sequence was found in a woman between 50 and 59 years old with Graves disease. This chain uses TRBV7-9 with TRBJ2-7; TRBD1 matches 7 bases. Sequenced material: peripheral blood mononuclear cells (PBMCs), taken at new diagnosis, from a patient treated with antithyroid drugs. In nucleotides, the CDR3 is TGTGCCAGCAGCGTACAGGGGTACGAGCAGTACTTC. Protein product: CASSVQGYEQYF.